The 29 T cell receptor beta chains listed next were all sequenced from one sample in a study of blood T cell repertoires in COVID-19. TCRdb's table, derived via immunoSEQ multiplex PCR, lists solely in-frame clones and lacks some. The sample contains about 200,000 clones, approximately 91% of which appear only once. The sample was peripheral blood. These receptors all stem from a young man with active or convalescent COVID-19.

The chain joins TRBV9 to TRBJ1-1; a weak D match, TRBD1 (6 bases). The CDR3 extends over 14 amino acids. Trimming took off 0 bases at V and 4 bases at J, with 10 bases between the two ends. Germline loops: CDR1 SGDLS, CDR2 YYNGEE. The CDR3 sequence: CASSVEDRRTEAFF. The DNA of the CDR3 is TGTGCCAGCAGCGTAGAAGACAGGCGCACTGAAGCTTTCTTT.

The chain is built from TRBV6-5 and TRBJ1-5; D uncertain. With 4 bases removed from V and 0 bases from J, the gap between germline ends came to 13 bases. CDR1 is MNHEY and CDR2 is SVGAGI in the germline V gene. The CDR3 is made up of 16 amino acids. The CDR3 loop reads CASSSQLAPSNQPQHF. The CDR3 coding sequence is TGTGCCAGCAGTTCCCAATTGGCCCCTAGCAATCAGCCCCAGCATTTT.

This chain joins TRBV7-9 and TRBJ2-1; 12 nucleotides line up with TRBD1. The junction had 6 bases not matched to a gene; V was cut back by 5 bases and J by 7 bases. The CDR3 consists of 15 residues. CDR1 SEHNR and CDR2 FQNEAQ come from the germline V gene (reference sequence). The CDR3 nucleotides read TGTGCCAGCAGCCTGACGGGACAGGGGGCAAATGAGCAGTTCTTC. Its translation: CASSLTGQGANEQFF.

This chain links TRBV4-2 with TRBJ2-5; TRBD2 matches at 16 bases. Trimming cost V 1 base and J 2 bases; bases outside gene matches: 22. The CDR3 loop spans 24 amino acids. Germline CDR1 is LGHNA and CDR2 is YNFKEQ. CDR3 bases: TGTGCCAGCAGCCAAGTGCCTCCGGGACTAGCGGGAGGGCCTAGGTTCAGGTCTCAAGAGACCCAGTACTTC. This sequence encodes CASSQVPPGLAGGPRFRSQETQYF.

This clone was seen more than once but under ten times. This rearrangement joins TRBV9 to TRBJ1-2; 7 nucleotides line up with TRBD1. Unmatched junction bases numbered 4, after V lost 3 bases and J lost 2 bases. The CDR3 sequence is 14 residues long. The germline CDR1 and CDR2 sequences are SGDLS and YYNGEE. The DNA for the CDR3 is TGTGCCAGCAGCGCCTCGGGACAGAACTATGGCTACACCTTC. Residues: CASSASGQNYGYTF. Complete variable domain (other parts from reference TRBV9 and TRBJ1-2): DSGVTQTPKHLITATGQRVTLRCSPRSGDLSVYWYQQSLDQGLQFLIQYYNGEERAKGNILERFSAQQFPDLHSELNLSSLELGDSALYFCASSASGQNYGYTFGSGTRLTVV.

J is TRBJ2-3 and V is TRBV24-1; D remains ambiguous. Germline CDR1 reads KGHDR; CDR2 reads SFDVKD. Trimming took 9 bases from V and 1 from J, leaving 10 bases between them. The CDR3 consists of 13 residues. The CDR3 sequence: CATATEGTDTQYF. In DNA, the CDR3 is TGTGCCACCGCCACTGAGGGCACAGATACGCAGTATTTT.

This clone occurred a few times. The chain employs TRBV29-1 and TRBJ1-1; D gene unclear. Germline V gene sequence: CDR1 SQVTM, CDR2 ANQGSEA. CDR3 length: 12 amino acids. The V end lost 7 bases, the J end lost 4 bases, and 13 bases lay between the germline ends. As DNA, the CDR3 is TGCAGCGCCATGAAGCCCGGCACTGAAGCTTTCTTT. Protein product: CSAMKPGTEAFF.

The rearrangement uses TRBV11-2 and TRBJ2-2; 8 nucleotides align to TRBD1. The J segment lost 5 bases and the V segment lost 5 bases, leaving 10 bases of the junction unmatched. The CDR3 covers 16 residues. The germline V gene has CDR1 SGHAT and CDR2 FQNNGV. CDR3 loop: CASSPMDRVGTGELFF. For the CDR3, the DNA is TGTGCCAGCAGCCCGATGGACAGGGTGGGGACCGGGGAGCTGTTTTTT.

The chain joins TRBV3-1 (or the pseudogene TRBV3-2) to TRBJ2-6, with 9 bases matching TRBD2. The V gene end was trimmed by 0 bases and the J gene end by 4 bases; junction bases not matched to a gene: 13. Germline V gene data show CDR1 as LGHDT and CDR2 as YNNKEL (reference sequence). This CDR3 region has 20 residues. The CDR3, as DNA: TGTGCCAGCAGCCAAGATCGGTTAGCGGGAGCATCTAAGGGGGCCAACGTCCTGACTTTC. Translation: CASSQDRLAGASKGANVLTF.

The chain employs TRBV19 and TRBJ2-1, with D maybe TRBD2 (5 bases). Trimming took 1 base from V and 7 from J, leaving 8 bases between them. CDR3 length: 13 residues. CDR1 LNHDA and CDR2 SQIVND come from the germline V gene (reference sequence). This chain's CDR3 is CASSIGGGNEQFF. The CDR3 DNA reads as TGTGCCAGTAGTATAGGTGGAGGAAATGAGCAGTTCTTC.

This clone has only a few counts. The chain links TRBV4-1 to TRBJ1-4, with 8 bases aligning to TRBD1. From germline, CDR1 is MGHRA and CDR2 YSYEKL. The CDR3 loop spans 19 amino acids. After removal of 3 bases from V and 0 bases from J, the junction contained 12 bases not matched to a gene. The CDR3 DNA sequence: TGCGCCAGCAGCCATCGGCAGGTTGGACAGGGATCAACTAATGAAAAACTGTTTTTT. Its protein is CASSHRQVGQGSTNEKLFF.

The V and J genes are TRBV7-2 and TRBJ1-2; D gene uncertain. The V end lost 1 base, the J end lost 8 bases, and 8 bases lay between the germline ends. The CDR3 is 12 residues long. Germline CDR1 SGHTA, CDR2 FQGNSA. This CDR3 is CASSLGLGGYTF. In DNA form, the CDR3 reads TGTGCCAGCAGCTTAGGCCTCGGGGGCTACACCTTC.

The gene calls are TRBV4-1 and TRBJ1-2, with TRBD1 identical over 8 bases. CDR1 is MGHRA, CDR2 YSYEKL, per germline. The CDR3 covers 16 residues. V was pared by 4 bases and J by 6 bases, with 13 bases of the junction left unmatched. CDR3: CASSLEQATGADGYTF. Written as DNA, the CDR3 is TGCGCCAGCAGCCTCGAGCAGGCGACAGGGGCAGATGGCTACACCTTC.

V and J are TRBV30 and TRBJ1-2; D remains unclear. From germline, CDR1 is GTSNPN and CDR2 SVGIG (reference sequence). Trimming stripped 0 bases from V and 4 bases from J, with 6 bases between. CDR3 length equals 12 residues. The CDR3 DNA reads TGTGCCTGGAGTGTAACAGCCTATGGCTACACCTTC. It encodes CAWSVTAYGYTF. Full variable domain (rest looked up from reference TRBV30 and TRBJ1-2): SQTIHQWPATLVQPVGSPLSLECTVEGTSNPNLYWYRQAAGRGLQLLFYSVGIGQISSEVPQNLSASRPQDRQFILSSKKLLLSDSGFYLCAWSVTAYGYTFGSGTRLTVV.

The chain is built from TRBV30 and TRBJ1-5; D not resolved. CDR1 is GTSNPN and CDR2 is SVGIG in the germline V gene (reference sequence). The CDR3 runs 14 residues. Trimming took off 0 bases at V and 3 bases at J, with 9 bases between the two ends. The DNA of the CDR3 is TGTGCCTGGAGTGTCGGAGTTCTCAATCAGCCCCAGCATTTT. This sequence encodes CAWSVGVLNQPQHF. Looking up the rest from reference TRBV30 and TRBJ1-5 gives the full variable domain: SQTIHQWPATLVQPVGSPLSLECTVEGTSNPNLYWYRQAAGRGLQLLFYSVGIGQISSEVPQNLSASRPQDRQFILSSKKLLLSDSGFYLCAWSVGVLNQPQHFGDGTRLSIL.

This chain's CDR3 is CAWSVQGYTEAFF. The DNA of the CDR3 is TGTGCCTGGAGTGTCCAGGGGTACACTGAAGCTTTCTTT. The chain combines TRBV30 with TRBJ1-1, with D perhaps matching TRBD1 (6 bases). Germline loops: CDR1 GTSNPN, CDR2 SVGIG (reference sequence). The CDR3 runs 13 residues. V was trimmed by 0 bases and J by 3 bases, leaving 8 bases between them.

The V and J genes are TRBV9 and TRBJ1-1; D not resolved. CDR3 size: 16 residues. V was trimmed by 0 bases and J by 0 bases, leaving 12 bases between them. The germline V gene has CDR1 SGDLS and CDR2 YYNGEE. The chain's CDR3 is CASSVARSGVNTEAFF. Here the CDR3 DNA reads TGTGCCAGCAGCGTAGCCCGGAGCGGGGTGAACACTGAAGCTTTCTTT.

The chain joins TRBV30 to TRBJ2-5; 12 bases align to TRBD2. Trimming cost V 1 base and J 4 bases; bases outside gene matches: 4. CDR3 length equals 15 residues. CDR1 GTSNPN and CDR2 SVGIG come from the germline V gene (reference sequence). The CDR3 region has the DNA TGTGCCTGGAGTGGACTAGCGGGAGTAGGAGAGACCCAGTACTTC. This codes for CAWSGLAGVGETQYF.

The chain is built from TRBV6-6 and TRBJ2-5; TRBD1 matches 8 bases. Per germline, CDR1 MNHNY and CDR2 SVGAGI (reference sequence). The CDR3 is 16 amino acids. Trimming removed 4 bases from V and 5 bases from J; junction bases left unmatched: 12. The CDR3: CASSSPSTGEAETQYF. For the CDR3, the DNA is TGTGCCAGCAGTTCCCCCTCGACAGGGGAGGCCGAGACCCAGTACTTC.

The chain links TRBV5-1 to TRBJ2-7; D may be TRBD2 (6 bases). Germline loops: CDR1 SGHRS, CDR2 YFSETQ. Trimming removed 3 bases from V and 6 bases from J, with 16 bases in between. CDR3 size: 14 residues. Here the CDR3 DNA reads TGCGCCAGCAGCTCCACGGTAGGGACTGGCGAGCAGTACTTC. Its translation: CASSSTVGTGEQYF.

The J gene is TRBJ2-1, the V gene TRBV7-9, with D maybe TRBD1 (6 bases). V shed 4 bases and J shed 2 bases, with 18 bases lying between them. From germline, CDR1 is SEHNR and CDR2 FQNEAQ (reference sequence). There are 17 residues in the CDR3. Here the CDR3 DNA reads TGTGCCAGCAGCTCCTTAGCCGGTAACAGGGCCTACAATGAGCAGTTCTTC. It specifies CASSSLAGNRAYNEQFF.

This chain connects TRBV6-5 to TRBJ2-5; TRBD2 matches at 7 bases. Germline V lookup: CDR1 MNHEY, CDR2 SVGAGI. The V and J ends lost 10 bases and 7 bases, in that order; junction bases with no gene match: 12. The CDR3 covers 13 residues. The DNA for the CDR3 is TGTGCCACGGGCAGAGAAGCGGGACGGACCCAGTACTTC. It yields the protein CATGREAGRTQYF.

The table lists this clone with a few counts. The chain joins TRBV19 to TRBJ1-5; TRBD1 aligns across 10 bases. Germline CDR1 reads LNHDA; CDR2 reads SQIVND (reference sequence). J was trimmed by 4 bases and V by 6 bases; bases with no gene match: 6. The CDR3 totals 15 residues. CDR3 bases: TGTGCCAGTAGCCAAGAGGGACAGGGGAATCAGCCCCAGCATTTT. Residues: CASSQEGQGNQPQHF.

The CDR3 here is CASSLDQGTGNTIYF. DNA for the CDR3: TGTGCCAGCAGCTTGGATCAGGGAACAGGAAACACCATATATTTT. The chain recombines TRBV5-4 with TRBJ1-3; tentatively, D is TRBD1 (5 bases). Germline V lookup: CDR1 SGHNT, CDR2 YYREEE (reference sequence). CDR3 size: 15 residues. The V end was cut by 0 bases, the J end by 4 bases, with 11 bases between.

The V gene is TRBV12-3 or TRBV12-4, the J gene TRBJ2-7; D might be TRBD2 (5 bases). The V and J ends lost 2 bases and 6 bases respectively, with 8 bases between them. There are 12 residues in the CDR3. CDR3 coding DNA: TGTGCCAGCAGTTTACGCGGGCCCGAGCAGTACTTC. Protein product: CASSLRGPEQYF.

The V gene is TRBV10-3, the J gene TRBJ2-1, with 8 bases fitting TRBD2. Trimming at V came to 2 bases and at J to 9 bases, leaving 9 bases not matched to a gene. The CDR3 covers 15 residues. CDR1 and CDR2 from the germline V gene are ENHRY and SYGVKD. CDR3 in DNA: TGTGCCATCAGTGAGCAAGCGGGGGAGCTTGGTGAGCAGTTCTTC. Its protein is CAISEQAGELGEQFF.

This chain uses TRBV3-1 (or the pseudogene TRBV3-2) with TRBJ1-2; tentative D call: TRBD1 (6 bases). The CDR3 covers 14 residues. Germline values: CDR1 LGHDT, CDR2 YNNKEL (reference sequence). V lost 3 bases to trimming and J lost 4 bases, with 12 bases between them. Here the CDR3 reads CASSQTRGCYGYTF. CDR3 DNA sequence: TGTGCCAGCAGCCAGACCAGGGGATGCTATGGCTACACCTTC.

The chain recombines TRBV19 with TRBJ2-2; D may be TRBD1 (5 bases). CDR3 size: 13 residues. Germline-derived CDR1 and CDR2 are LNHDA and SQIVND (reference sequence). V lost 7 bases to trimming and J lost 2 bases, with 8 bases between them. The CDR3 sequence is CASTDRNTGELFF. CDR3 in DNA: TGTGCCAGTACTGACAGAAACACCGGGGAGCTGTTTTTT.

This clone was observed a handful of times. CDR3 coding DNA: TGTGCCAGCAGCTATGGTAGGGGACAGGGGAGACGCACTGAAGCTTTCTTT. This translates into CASSYGRGQGRRTEAFF. V gene TRBV11-2 combines with J gene TRBJ1-1; 10 bases match TRBD1. CDR3 length equals 17 residues. Per the germline V gene, CDR1 is SGHAT and CDR2 is FQNNGV. With V trimmed by 4 bases and J by 4 bases, 12 bases remained unmatched.